This TCR beta chain comes out of a study of blood T cell repertoires in COVID-19. Turning to the study itself: Material from acute and convalescent COVID-19 was sourced from the United States, Italy and Spain.

This clone has just a few counts. Authors' data handling: Reference gene primer amplification yielded estimated nucleated cell counts. Assay used: immunoSEQ multiplex PCR; TCRdb lists only in-frame clones, some missing. V and J calls and clone size are as listed in that table; D and trimming were resolved from the DNA. The sample contains 350,000 to 450,000 clones, 86% of which appear only once. Seattle's cohort entered during active infection and was followed longitudinally. The clonotype comes from a woman aged 55-70 years with COVID-19, enrolled during active disease. The sample comprised peripheral blood.

In DNA form, the CDR3 reads TGTGCCAGCAGCCTCCCCCGCAGGGGCCTCGACACCGGGGAGCTGTTTTTT. Amino acid sequence: CASSLPRRGLDTGELFF. The chain is built from TRBV3-1 (or the pseudogene TRBV3-2) and TRBJ2-2; D is possibly TRBD1 (6 bases). The CDR3 is 17 amino acids. V lost 4 bases and J lost 3, with 18 bases in between. The germline gives CDR1 LGHDT, CDR2 YNNKEL (reference sequence).